This is a list of T cell receptor beta chains from one sample in a study of blood T cell repertoires in COVID-19. TCRdb's copy holds only in-frame clones and misses some; the assay was immunoSEQ multiplex PCR. This sample carries around 95,000 clones, 87% of them seen once, and the ten largest clones take over 7%. The sample comprised peripheral blood. Receptors were obtained from a man under 40 in a cohort sampled during active COVID-19. Each CDR3 is given with its conserved first and last residue. Fields, in order: J gene, clone size, V gene, D gene, CDR3 protein, CDR3 DNA. A D gene is named only where the DNA matches it firmly. Rows may omit the clone size; those that give it use once, few, many or a size class.

J: TRBJ1-1
size: -
V: TRBV5-4
D: TRBD1
CDR3: CASSPGGTGGDTEAFF
DNA: TGTGCCAGCAGCCCCGGAGGGACAGGGGGCGACACTGAAGCTTTCTTT

J: TRBJ1-1
size: -
V: TRBV10-3
D: -
CDR3: CAIKNLTGPTEAFF
DNA: TGTGCCATCAAAAATCTCACAGGCCCCACTGAAGCTTTCTTT

J: TRBJ2-2
size: -
V: TRBV5-1
D: TRBD1
CDR3: CASSLARAGGASRTGELFF
DNA: TGCGCCAGCAGCTTGGCCAGGGCAGGGGGCGCATCACGCACCGGGGAGCTGTTTTTT

J: TRBJ2-5
size: -
V: TRBV7-2
D: TRBD1
CDR3: CASSLAGTGGQETQYF
DNA: TGTGCCAGCAGCTTAGCGGGGACAGGGGGCCAAGAGACCCAGTACTTC

J: TRBJ1-2
size: few
V: TRBV3-1/TRBV3-2
D: -
CDR3: CASSQETTGYGYTF
DNA: TGTGCCAGCAGCCAAGAAACGACAGGCTATGGCTACACCTTC

J: TRBJ2-3
size: -
V: TRBV27
D: TRBD2
CDR3: CASSLSEIAGARADTQYF
DNA: TGTGCCAGCAGTTTATCGGAGATAGCGGGGGCTCGGGCAGATACGCAGTATTTT

J: TRBJ1-6
size: -
V: TRBV19
D: TRBD1
CDR3: CASSSQTGGVSPLHF
DNA: TGTGCCAGTAGTTCGCAGACAGGGGGCGTTTCACCCCTCCACTTT

J: TRBJ2-7
size: -
V: TRBV7-8
D: -
CDR3: CASSPGGLGGYEQYF
DNA: TGTGCCAGCAGCCCGGGCGGACTAGGGGGCTACGAGCAGTACTTC

J: TRBJ1-5
size: -
V: TRBV7-9
D: -
CDR3: CASSSDQASNQPQHF
DNA: TGTGCCAGCAGCTCCGATCAGGCAAGCAATCAGCCCCAGCATTTT

J: TRBJ2-3
size: -
V: TRBV10-3
D: -
CDR3: CAISDPTTNTDTQYF
DNA: TGTGCCATCAGTGACCCGACTACAAACACAGATACGCAGTATTTT

J: TRBJ1-6
size: -
V: TRBV7-3
D: -
CDR3: CASSLGGDYNSPLHF
DNA: TGTGCCAGCAGCTTAGGGGGGGACTATAATTCACCCCTCCACTTT

J: TRBJ2-7
size: -
V: TRBV6-5
D: -
CDR3: CASSYRPGVSYEQYF
DNA: TGTGCCAGCAGTTACCGGCCGGGGGTGTCCTACGAGCAGTACTTC

J: TRBJ2-3
size: few
V: TRBV6-2/TRBV6-3
D: -
CDR3: CASSSRETQYF
DNA: TGTGCCAGCAGTAGTAGGGAGACGCAGTATTTT

J: TRBJ2-5
size: -
V: TRBV18
D: TRBD1
CDR3: CASSPLDRGYGETQYF
DNA: TGTGCCAGCTCACCACTGGACAGGGGGTATGGGGAGACCCAGTACTTC

J: TRBJ2-3
size: many
V: TRBV4-2
D: TRBD2
CDR3: CASSQEGTSGGDTQYF
DNA: TGTGCCAGCAGCCAAGAAGGGACTAGCGGGGGGGATACGCAGTATTTT

J: TRBJ1-2
size: -
V: TRBV12-3/TRBV12-4
D: -
CDR3: CASSLTGNYGYTF
DNA: TGTGCCAGCAGTTTAACAGGGAACTATGGCTACACCTTC

J: TRBJ2-7
size: few
V: TRBV3-1/TRBV3-2
D: TRBD1
CDR3: CASSPSGTGGVYEQYF
DNA: TGTGCCAGCAGCCCGTCAGGGACAGGGGGGGTCTACGAGCAGTACTTC

J: TRBJ1-1
size: -
V: TRBV30
D: -
CDR3: CAWSVKGVNTEAFF
DNA: TGTGCCTGGAGTGTAAAGGGGGTGAACACTGAAGCTTTCTTT